This T cell receptor beta chain was captured in a study of T-cell reconstitution after alpha-beta-depleted transplantation in children. Whole-study results and caveats: At day 60, the high TCRbeta diversity found in some patients originated from recipient T cells and thymic progenitors that had survived. After one year, T-cell counts and TCRbeta diversity mostly came from new T cells.

This clonotype occurred a few times. Its antigen is unidentified. TCRbeta library preparation incorporated unique molecular identifiers. TCRdb re-called the PCR reads with MiXCR, one entry per CDR3 protein. There are a few hundred thousand distinct CDR3 sequences in the sample; approximately 13% occur only once, and 2% to 2.5% lies in the top ten. This CDR3 spans 15 amino acids. The germline V gene encodes CDR1 MDHEN and CDR2 SYDVKM. Trimming removed 7 bases from V and 2 bases from J; junction bases left unmatched: 4. The sequence was obtained from a male patient between 10 and 17 years old who had a stem cell transplant for acute myeloid leukemia, so the T cells may come from the graft donor. The source material was PBMCs, mostly from graft donor cells, sampled 360 days after TCRalphabeta/CD19-depleted stem cell transplant. J is TRBJ1-3 and V is TRBV28, with 11 bases matching TRBD1. The CDR3 sequence: CASNPGQGAGNTIYF. The DNA of the CDR3 is TGTGCCAGCAACCCGGGACAGGGGGCTGGAAACACCATATATTTT.